These 20 T cell receptor beta chains share one sample of origin, sequenced in a study of shared clonotypes between healthy human individuals. Produced via immunoSEQ multiplex PCR; TCRdb's table is partial and in-frame only. Of over a million clones in the sample, approximately 80% are singletons; the top ten hold approximately 0.56%. The sample was memory CD4+ T cells from PBMCs. The subset denotes: CD45RA-negative fraction. The receptors derive from a man younger than 30 in good health. Some clones in this sample may be carry-over from other donors' samples.

The chain is built from TRBV9 and TRBJ1-1, with D possibly being TRBD1 (5 bases). CDR1 is SGDLS, CDR2 YYNGEE, per germline. V lost 0 bases to trimming and J lost 5 bases, with 14 bases between them. The CDR3 runs to 15 residues. For the CDR3, the DNA is TGTGCCAGCAGCGTAGCTACCGGGACGGCTACTGAAGCTTTCTTT. The encoded protein is CASSVATGTATEAFF.

The chain uses TRBV28 and TRBJ2-1, with a possible D match to TRBD2 (6 bases). This CDR3 is 14 amino acids long. Germline-derived CDR1 and CDR2 are MDHEN and SYDVKM. Deletions cut 7 bases from V and 0 bases from J, with 10 bases between. CDR3 residues: CASTAGRSYNEQFF. The CDR3 bases are TGTGCCAGCACGGCGGGGCGCTCCTACAATGAGCAGTTCTTC.

The chain is built from TRBV7-8 and TRBJ1-5; D is uncertain. Deletions cut 1 base from V and 0 bases from J, with 13 bases between. The CDR3 loop spans 17 amino acids. Germline V gene sequence: CDR1 SGHVS, CDR2 FQNEAQ. CDR3 loop: CASSLVKDGYSNQPQHF. The CDR3 DNA reads as TGTGCCAGCAGCTTAGTTAAGGACGGTTATAGCAATCAGCCCCAGCATTTT.

The chain couples TRBV20-1 to TRBJ1-2; D gene uncertain. Germline V gene data show CDR1 as DFQATT and CDR2 as SNEGSKA (reference sequence). The CDR3 runs to 11 residues. V lost 3 bases, J lost 4 bases, and 6 bases lay in between. CDR3 region: CSASKSYGYTF. In nucleotides, the CDR3 is TGCAGTGCTAGTAAGTCCTATGGCTACACCTTC.

Details on this clone: Other nucleotide sequences in the sample specify the same CDR3. V usage is TRBV9 and J usage is TRBJ2-2; D is unclear. Trimming shortened V by 0 bases and J by 4 bases, and 4 bases separated the two germline ends. Germline V gives CDR1 SGDLS, CDR2 YYNGEE. This CDR3 is 13 amino acids long. The CDR3 reads CASSVEGTGELFF. The CDR3 DNA reads TGTGCCAGCAGCGTAGAAGGCACCGGGGAGCTGTTTTTT.

V gene TRBV18 combines with J gene TRBJ2-2, with a weak D call TRBD1 (6 bases). In germline, CDR1 is KGHSH, CDR2 LQKENI. CDR3 length: 16 residues. The V gene lost 4 bases and the J gene lost 5 bases, with 17 bases spanning the gap. The CDR3 DNA reads as TGTGCCAGCTCACTCCAGGGGTTTTCAGCGACCGGGGAGCTGTTTTTT. Translation: CASSLQGFSATGELFF.

This chain joins TRBV5-4 and TRBJ2-5; 7 bases align to TRBD1. Germline trimming cut 3 bases from V and 2 bases from J; bases unmatched to any gene: 4. The CDR3 has 14 residues. The germline CDR1 and CDR2 sequences are SGHNT and YYREEE (reference sequence). The CDR3 DNA sequence: TGTGCCAGCAGCTACCGGGACAGTCAAGAGACCCAGTACTTC. Its translation is CASSYRDSQETQYF.

A word on this clone: One end of the junction does not line up with germline, which may come from a read error. CDR3 sequence reads: CSATDRGPPNF. DNA of the CDR3: TGCAGTGCTACGGACAGGGGACCCCCGAACTTC. V usage is TRBV20-1 and J usage is TRBJ1-2; 9 bases align to TRBD1. Germline V CDR1 and CDR2: DFQATT, SNEGSKA (reference sequence). This CDR3 comprises 11 residues.

The chain joins TRBV11-2 to TRBJ1-6, with a tentative D call TRBD1 (5 bases). This CDR3 spans 15 amino acids. CDR1 is SGHAT and CDR2 is FQNNGV in the germline V gene. Trimming took 6 bases from V and 5 from J, leaving 14 bases between them. The CDR3 region is CASRPQGGDNSPLHF. The CDR3 DNA is TGTGCCAGCAGACCCCAGGGAGGGGATAATTCACCCCTCCACTTT.

In this sample, this clone turned up once. CDR3 nucleotide sequence: TGTGCCAGTAGTATAGTGGGAGGGCCGGACGAGCAGTACTTC. It codes for CASSIVGGPDEQYF. The chain links TRBV19 to TRBJ2-7, with 7 bases identical to TRBD2. The V segment lost 1 base and the J segment 5 bases; nucleotides outside the gene matches: 5. There are 14 residues in the CDR3. Germline V CDR1 and CDR2: LNHDA, SQIVND (reference sequence).

Comment on this clone: Other DNA sequences in this specimen translate into the identical CDR3. The chain has TRBV2 and TRBJ2-3; the match to TRBD2 covers 7 bases. The CDR3 is 13 amino acids. Germline V gene sequence: CDR1 SNHLY, CDR2 FYNNEI. Trimming cost V 7 bases and J 4 bases; bases outside gene matches: 5. CDR3 amino acids: CASTRERADTQYF. DNA for the CDR3: TGTGCCAGCACGCGGGAGAGGGCAGATACGCAGTATTTT.

The V and J genes are TRBV15 and TRBJ2-5; 15 bases agree with TRBD2. Germline lookup yields CDR1 LNHNV and CDR2 YYDKDF (reference sequence). The trim removed 5 bases at V and 5 bases at J, leaving 9 bases unmatched. The CDR3 is 17 amino acids. The CDR3 reads CATSSGLAGGPRETQYF. CDR3 nucleotide sequence: TGTGCCACCAGCTCAGGACTAGCGGGAGGGCCAAGGGAGACCCAGTACTTC.

V is TRBV18 and J is TRBJ2-7, with 8 bases lining up with TRBD2. From germline, CDR1 is KGHSH and CDR2 LQKENI. The J segment lost 7 bases and the V segment lost 3 bases, leaving 11 bases of the junction unmatched. This CDR3 is 15 amino acids long. CDR3 in DNA: TGTGCCAGCTCACCGTATCGGTCCGGACTAGCTGAGCAGTACTTC. Its translation is CASSPYRSGLAEQYF.

This chain links TRBV5-6 with TRBJ2-2; TRBD1 agrees at 9 bases. Germline V gives CDR1 SGHDT, CDR2 YYEEEE. V shed 5 bases, J shed 5 bases, and the junction held 10 bases outside the gene matches. This CDR3 contains 16 residues. The CDR3 region has the DNA TGTGCCAGCAGGTTAACAGGGGGCGGACTGACCGGGGAGCTGTTTTTT. This codes for CASRLTGGGLTGELFF. Drawing the rest from reference TRBV5-6 and TRBJ2-2, the complete variable domain is DAGVTQSPTHLIKTRGQQVTLRCSPKSGHDTVSWYQQALGQGPQFIFQYYEEEERQRGNFPDRFSGHQFPNYSSELNVNALLLGDSALYLCASRLTGGGLTGELFFGEGSRLTVL.

The chain links TRBV7-3 to TRBJ2-5, with 10 bases aligning to TRBD2. The CDR3 contains 14 residues. CDR1 and CDR2 from the germline V gene are SGHTA and FQGTGA. Trimming at V came to 5 bases and at J to 10 bases, leaving 10 bases not matched to a gene. The CDR3 bases are TGTGCCAGCAGCCCTAGCGGGAGCGCCGTAGACCAGTACTTC. Protein: CASSPSGSAVDQYF. Complete variable domain (other parts from reference TRBV7-3 and TRBJ2-5): GAGVSQTPSNKVTEKGKYVELRCDPISGHTALYWYRQSLGQGPEFLIYFQGTGAADDSGLPNDRFFAVRPEGSVSTLKIQRTERGDSAVYLCASSPSGSAVDQYFGPGTRLLVL.

The chain carries TRBV10-3 and TRBJ1-2; TRBD1 aligns across 8 bases. Germline CDR1 ENHRY, CDR2 SYGVKD. CDR3 size: 15 residues. Losses at the gene ends were 6 bases for V and 3 bases for J; bases not matched to a gene: 9. The CDR3 DNA is TGTGCCATCAGCGCCCCTGACAGGGGTGACTATGGCTACACCTTC. It encodes CAISAPDRGDYGYTF.

This sequence joins TRBV15 and TRBJ2-2; no definite D call. Trimming cost V 7 bases and J 4 bases, with 7 bases left between them. CDR1 and CDR2 from the germline V gene are LNHNV and YYDKDF (reference sequence). The CDR3 has 12 residues. In DNA form, the CDR3 reads TGTGCCACCAACCCCTCCACCGGGGAGCTGTTTTTT. Translated, it gives CATNPSTGELFF.

The chain combines TRBV11-2 with TRBJ2-7; the D is unclear. V was cut by 6 bases and J by 0 bases, with 21 bases left in between. Germline V gene sequence: CDR1 SGHAT, CDR2 FQNNGV. The CDR3 has 17 amino acids. The CDR3 region is CASRESFLDGSSYEQYF. CDR3 nucleotides: TGTGCCAGCAGAGAGAGTTTTCTGGACGGTAGCTCCTACGAGCAGTACTTC.

V usage is TRBV25-1 and J usage is TRBJ2-5, with TRBD2 matching 9 bases. Losses at the gene ends were 6 bases for V and 5 bases for J; bases not matched to a gene: 10. CDR1 is MGHDK, CDR2 SYGVNS, per germline. The CDR3 extends over 15 amino acids. The CDR3 sequence: CASSSGLAREETQYF. CDR3 coding DNA: TGTGCCAGCAGCTCCGGACTAGCGAGGGAGGAGACCCAGTACTTC.

V usage is TRBV5-6 and J usage is TRBJ2-7; D unresolved. Germline CDR1 is SGHDT and CDR2 is YYEEEE. The CDR3 loop spans 15 amino acids. V lost 0 bases and J 0 bases, leaving 10 bases between the germline ends. The CDR3 DNA reads TGTGCCAGCAGCTTGGGAAGGGTTCTCTCCTACGAGCAGTACTTC. Its translation: CASSLGRVLSYEQYF.